This paragraph reports one TCR beta chain. What it recognizes is unknown. The data are from a study of human T cells and chemical hapten exposure. Background on the study: Sensitization used 2% DPC on about 2 cm by about 2 cm upper inner arm skin. Study results and caveats: Donor immune responses may differ from healthy people's, since all donors had alopecia.

This sample's time point: patch test 2, 6 weeks after DPC sensitization. Documented treatment: therapeutic diphenylcyclopropenone sensitization with weekly scalp DPC. Staff drew blood before applying each patch test. Single cDNA molecules in the library carried unique molecular identifiers attached during preparation. TCRdb reanalysed the RACE reads using MiXCR and keeps one entry per CDR3 protein. The table lists 75,000 to 90,000 distinct CDR3 sequences, more than 9% of them singletons. V was shortened by 6 bases and J by 4 bases, with 17 bases between the two germline ends. The CDR3 totals 15 residues. Germline-derived CDR1 and CDR2 are KGHDR and SFDVKD.

The receptor was isolated from a woman in her 50s with alopecia areata. Some clones in this sample may be carry-over from other donors' samples. Sequences were derived from whole blood, sampled in connection with sensitization to the hapten diphenylcyclopropenone (DPC). This rearrangement joins TRBV24-1 to TRBJ1-2; D gene unclear. CDR3 loop: CATSLADGNLYGYTF. The CDR3 nucleotides read TGTGCCACCAGTCTGGCAGACGGAAACCTCTATGGCTACACCTTC.